This T cell receptor (beta chain) comes out of a study of post-analysis software for immune sequencing data (dated by TCRdb to about 2015). With respect to the entire study: Relapsing-remitting, secondary progressive and progressive-relapsing multiple sclerosis were recorded as disease courses, and subtype annotation was lacking for some patients. A subset of samples was prepared in parallel using single-end sample barcoding, then pooled and co-amplified after Illumina adapter ligation. The patient repertoires were set against eleven to twelve previously published healthy control repertoires from donors whose ages ranged from roughly 6 to 27 years.

Study-wide findings and limitations: Patients showed significantly higher frequencies than controls for 4 or 5 TRBV segments, among them TRBV5-6, TRBV5-1 and TRBV20-1. When samples were clustered directly using the F measure, samples prepared in the same batch co-clustered strongly, which prompted a batch-effect correction. The multiple sclerosis patient group was slightly younger than the control group. Compared with controls, multiple sclerosis patients had significantly lower normalized Chao1 diversity, a finding suggesting substantial peripheral T-cell clonal expansion.

TCR beta repertoires were profiled from peripheral blood of 10 to 15 young patients with multiple sclerosis to demonstrate the VDJtools post-analysis software. The patients with multiple sclerosis were children and adolescents between 6 and 15 years of age. As concerns this clonotype: Its antigen target is currently unknown. Sequence at one end of the junction differs from germline and may be a read error.

Receptor amplification or capture employed PCR. Sequencing was performed on an Illumina HiSeq 2500. To reduce PCR and sequencing biases, unique molecular identifiers were built into the TCR beta cDNA libraries. Approximately 500,000 cDNA molecules were obtained per 1 to 10 million input T cells, so each molecule approximated one T cell. Patient libraries were prepared and sequenced with the same protocol used for the earlier healthy control dataset. Within a given batch, samples were prepared together, multiplexed and sequenced on the same HiSeq lane. In the paper's pipeline: MIGEC handled the raw barcoded reads, throwing out single-read molecular identifier groups before consensus assembly and CDR3 extraction. VDJtools was used for post-analysis of the clonotype tables, with diversity normalized by down-sampling every dataset to the smallest sample size. In repertoire overlap clustering, CDR3 amino acid sequences, but not nucleotide sequences, were matched to correct batch-related cross-sample contamination. In-frame beta chains were kept once TCRdb had trimmed the public reads at Q25 with fastp and called clones with MiXCR. Rows matching on CDR3 protein sequence are summarized as one entry with the most common DNA and genes. The V and J calls were determined by TCRdb, not by the authors. This sample holds 750,000 to 950,000 distinct CDR3 sequences; around 53% were observed only once. The ten largest clones take up 4.6% of the sample.

The CDR3 has 15 amino acids, counting the end cysteine and phenylalanine. The kept DNA is CDR3 alone, 45 bases in frame from the first base. Reading the germline V gene (reference sequence) gives CDR1 MNHEY and CDR2 SMNVEV. Sequencing was performed on blood. The chain was built from TRBV27 and TRBJ2-5; TRBD1 fits 8 bases in the junction. The DNA end is more similar to TRBJ2-7, so the J call may be wrong. The receptor was derived from a girl under 18 with multiple sclerosis. The CDR3 reads as follows: CAGSGHRGVDGEQYF. The nucleotide sequence is given as TGTGCCGGCAGTGGACACAGGGGGGTAGACGGCGAGCAGTACTTC.